The 31 T cell receptor beta chains below were found in one sample sequenced in a study of cytomegalovirus exposure and HLA in healthy donors. The study ran its PCR with 60 Vbeta and 13 Jbeta primers. This table comes from immunoSEQ multiplex PCR, and its TCRdb copy is limited to in-frame clones, with some not included. The sample includes about 140,000 clones, approximately 84% of them seen just once. Sequenced input: PBMCs. The receptor set was obtained from a woman aged 40 to 55 in good health and CMV-seronegative.

The CDR3 is CASSPTLTGGLYGYTF. The DNA for the CDR3 is TGCGCCAGCAGCCCTACCCTCACAGGGGGCTTGTATGGCTACACCTTC. The genes are TRBV4-3 and TRBJ1-2; 9 nucleotides align to TRBD1. The J segment lost 5 bases and the V segment lost 4 bases, leaving 11 bases of the junction unmatched. This CDR3 is 16 amino acids long. Germline CDR1 is LGHNA and CDR2 is YSLEER.

The V gene is TRBV27, the J gene TRBJ2-7; D is uncertain. From germline, CDR1 is MNHEY and CDR2 SMNVEV (reference sequence). The ends were cut back, 3 bases at V and 3 bases at J, with 9 bases in the middle. This CDR3 has 13 residues. Here the CDR3 reads CASSFGSNYEQYF. The CDR3 DNA sequence: TGTGCCAGCAGTTTCGGGTCCAACTACGAGCAGTACTTC.

The chain links TRBV30 to TRBJ2-1; no definite D call. The CDR3 covers 11 residues. CDR1 is GTSNPN and CDR2 is SVGIG in the germline V gene (reference sequence). V dropped 4 bases and J dropped 10 bases, with 11 bases sitting between them. CDR3 amino acids: CAWNSYPEQFF. The CDR3 nucleotides read TGTGCCTGGAACTCCTATCCCGAGCAGTTCTTC.

This clone was recorded once. J is TRBJ2-7 and V is TRBV20-1; the match to TRBD1 covers 7 bases. CDR3 length: 11 amino acids. Per the germline V gene, CDR1 is DFQATT and CDR2 is SNEGSKA (reference sequence). The trim removed 3 bases at V and 9 bases at J, leaving 5 bases unmatched. The CDR3 sequence is CSARGQPGQYF. CDR3 DNA sequence: TGCAGTGCTAGGGGACAGCCAGGGCAGTACTTC.

In its sample, this clone was seen a few times. This sequence joins TRBV4-1 and TRBJ2-1; 9 bases are a match to TRBD2. Germline CDR1 and CDR2: MGHRA and YSYEKL. Losses at the gene ends were 0 bases for V and 1 base for J; bases not matched to a gene: 7. There are 18 residues in the CDR3. The CDR3 DNA sequence: TGCGCCAGCAGCCAAGATCCTCCTAGCGGGATTTCCTACAATGAGCAGTTCTTC. It is translated as CASSQDPPSGISYNEQFF.

This clone was found a few times. This sequence joins TRBV25-1 and TRBJ2-1, with a weak D call TRBD2 (5 bases). V dropped 6 bases and J dropped 9 bases, with 21 bases sitting between them. CDR1 and CDR2 (germline): MGHDK, SYGVNS. The CDR3 sequence is 15 residues long. The CDR3 nucleotides read TGTGCCAGCAGCGCTTATGGTGAGGGTTATGCTGAGCAGTTCTTC. Protein product: CASSAYGEGYAEQFF.

The chain uses TRBV11-3 and TRBJ2-2; 7 bases map to TRBD1. Germline CDR1 and CDR2: SGHNT and YENEEA. V dropped 6 bases and J dropped 9; count of bases not matched to a gene: 13. The CDR3 length is 15 residues. As DNA, the CDR3 is TGTGCCAGCAGTCAAGGAGGACAGGACAACCGGGAGCTGTTTTTT. It is translated as CASSQGGQDNRELFF.

The chain uses TRBV28 and TRBJ2-7; tentatively, D is TRBD1 (6 bases). CDR3 length: 13 amino acids. With 3 bases removed from V and 3 bases from J, the gap between germline ends came to 9 bases. Germline CDR1 MDHEN, CDR2 SYDVKM. In DNA, the CDR3 is TGTGCCAGCAGTTTTGGCAGGGGCTACGAGCAGTACTTC. Translated: CASSFGRGYEQYF.

The chain joins TRBV9 to TRBJ2-1; the match to TRBD2 covers 11 bases. Germline values: CDR1 SGDLS, CDR2 YYNGEE. The CDR3 totals 14 residues. The trim removed 2 bases at V and 8 bases at J, leaving 3 bases unmatched. Here the CDR3 reads CASSVSGRGDEQFF. CDR3 sequence (DNA): TGTGCCAGCAGCGTTAGCGGGAGGGGGGATGAGCAGTTCTTC. The full variable domain, its missing parts supplied by reference TRBV9 and TRBJ2-1, is DSGVTQTPKHLITATGQRVTLRCSPRSGDLSVYWYQQSLDQGLQFLIQYYNGEERAKGNILERFSAQQFPDLHSELNLSSLELGDSALYFCASSVSGRGDEQFFGPGTRLTVL.

This sequence joins TRBV18 and TRBJ2-2; D might be TRBD1 (6 bases). Trimming removed 6 bases at V and 5 bases at J, with 16 bases between. The CDR3 length is 15 residues. Germline assignment: CDR1 KGHSH and CDR2 LQKENI. CDR3: CASSRGRGSTGELFF. CDR3 DNA sequence: TGTGCCAGCTCGCGTGGCAGGGGATCAACCGGGGAGCTGTTTTTT.

The chain combines TRBV7-2 with TRBJ2-1; 7 bases match TRBD2. The J segment lost 7 bases and the V segment lost 1 base, leaving 10 bases of the junction unmatched. Per germline, CDR1 SGHTA and CDR2 FQGNSA. There are 16 residues in the CDR3. CDR3 amino acids: CASSLEYAGVANEQFF. The CDR3 DNA reads as TGTGCCAGCAGCTTAGAATACGCGGGAGTTGCAAATGAGCAGTTCTTC.

The rearrangement uses TRBV5-6 and TRBJ2-2, with D perhaps TRBD2 (5 bases). V gave up 3 bases and J gave up 6 bases, with 9 bases separating them. Germline CDR1 reads SGHDT; CDR2 reads YYEEEE. The CDR3 is made up of 13 amino acids. The CDR3 loop reads CASSWGSAGELFF. The CDR3 DNA sequence: TGTGCCAGCAGCTGGGGTAGCGCCGGGGAGCTGTTTTTT.

The chain joins TRBV5-6 to TRBJ2-2; D perhaps matches TRBD2 (5 bases). Trimming shortened V by 1 base and J by 8 bases, and 15 bases separated the two germline ends. The CDR3 spans 15 residues. The germline CDR1 and CDR2 sequences are SGHDT and YYEEEE. The CDR3 loop is CASSLWVGAPGELFF. DNA for the CDR3: TGTGCCAGCAGCTTGTGGGTGGGAGCTCCGGGGGAGCTGTTTTTT.

V gene TRBV7-9 combines with J gene TRBJ2-7, with 7 bases aligning to TRBD1. CDR3 length equals 16 residues. J gave up 3 bases and V 3 bases, and 11 bases lay outside the gene matches. Germline CDR1 and CDR2: SEHNR and FQNEAQ (reference sequence). The DNA of the CDR3 is TGTGCCAGCAGCTTCACCGGGACAGCGACTCTCTACGAGCAGTACTTC. It is translated as CASSFTGTATLYEQYF.

The CDR3 sequence: CASSFRGSGYTF. The CDR3 DNA reads as TGTGCCAGCAGTTTCCGGGGGAGCGGCTACACCTTC. V usage is TRBV27 and J usage is TRBJ1-2; D is possibly TRBD1 (5 bases). Trimming left V 3 bases short and J 8 bases short, with 10 bases between. This CDR3 is built from 12 residues. Germline CDR1 is MNHEY and CDR2 is SMNVEV (reference sequence).

The CDR3 region is CASSTTDEEGAYEQYF. The CDR3 DNA is TGTGCCAGCAGTACAACGGACGAAGAGGGGGCCTACGAGCAGTACTTC. This sequence joins TRBV28 and TRBJ2-7; tentatively, D is TRBD1 (6 bases). The CDR3 is 16 residues long. The germline V gene has CDR1 MDHEN and CDR2 SYDVKM. With 5 bases removed from V and 2 bases from J, the gap between germline ends came to 19 bases.

The gene calls are TRBV5-1 and TRBJ2-2; a possible D gene is TRBD1 (5 bases). The CDR3 sequence is 14 residues long. V lost 4 bases to trimming and J lost 10 bases, with 17 bases between them. Germline V CDR1 and CDR2: SGHRS, YFSETQ. In DNA, the CDR3 is TGCGCCAGCAGCCGTCAGGGTCTAGTGGAGGAGCTGTTTTTT. Its protein product is CASSRQGLVEELFF.

The V gene is TRBV30, the J gene TRBJ1-2; TRBD1 is a possible D gene (5 bases). This CDR3 is built from 12 residues. The ends were cut back, 3 bases at V and 4 bases at J, with 9 bases in the middle. Germline CDR1 GTSNPN, CDR2 SVGIG (reference sequence). Here the CDR3 reads CAWSGGSYGYTF. The DNA for the CDR3 is TGTGCCTGGAGCGGGGGTAGCTATGGCTACACCTTC.

On this clone itself: Distinct nucleotide sequences in the sample also encode this CDR3. The V gene is TRBV7-9, the J gene TRBJ2-1; D is ambiguous. V lost 4 bases and J 3 bases, leaving 4 bases between the germline ends. The CDR3 contains 12 residues. Germline V gene lookup returns CDR1 SEHNR and CDR2 FQNEAQ (reference sequence). The CDR3 sequence is CASSSIYNEQFF. CDR3 bases: TGTGCCAGCAGCTCAATCTACAATGAGCAGTTCTTC.

The rearrangement uses TRBV7-6 and TRBJ1-5, with D perhaps TRBD1 (5 bases). V lost 3 bases and J 7 bases, leaving 13 bases between the germline ends. This CDR3 region has 14 residues. CDR1 is SGHVS, CDR2 FNYEAQ, per germline. In nucleotides, the CDR3 is TGTGCCAGCAGCTTTGGCGGGACGGGCCAGCCCCAGCATTTT. Translating gives CASSFGGTGQPQHF.

The chain recombines TRBV7-2 with TRBJ2-7; D is uncertain. The V end lost 1 base, the J end lost 5 bases, and 6 bases lay between the germline ends. There are 12 residues in the CDR3. Germline lookup yields CDR1 SGHTA and CDR2 FQGNSA. This CDR3 is CASSLDSHEQYF. As DNA, the CDR3 is TGTGCCAGCAGCTTAGATAGCCACGAGCAGTACTTC.

About this clone: The junction shows a germline mismatch at one end, possibly a read error. The sample carries other DNA sequences with the same CDR3. The chain is built from TRBV5-1 and TRBJ1-2, with D unclear. Per germline, CDR1 SGHRS and CDR2 YFSETQ. The CDR3 has 14 amino acids. CDR3 sequence: CASSLVPETYGYTF. CDR3 sequence (DNA): TGCGCCAGCAGCTTGGTTCCGGAGACCTATGGCTACACTTTC.

On this clone: The germline gene is not matched at one end of the junction; a read error may be the cause. The V call is TRBV7-9, the J call TRBJ2-3, with 8 bases fitting TRBD2. The CDR3 has 17 residues. CDR1 and CDR2 from the germline V gene are SEHNR and FQNEAQ (reference sequence). CDR3 sequence reads: CSSSPPFSGGDTDTQYF. CDR3 bases: TGTTCCAGCAGCCCGCCCTTTTCGGGAGGGGACACAGATACGCAGTATTTT.

This clone was observed a handful of times. The chain links TRBV5-6 to TRBJ2-2; D uncertain. The CDR3 runs 14 residues. The V gene lost 10 bases and the J gene lost 2 bases, with 15 bases spanning the gap. Germline CDR1 reads SGHDT; CDR2 reads YYEEEE. The CDR3 spells CASRSLGNTGELFF. CDR3 bases: TGTGCCTCCCGAAGTCTGGGCAACACCGGGGAGCTGTTTTTT.

The chain couples TRBV18 to TRBJ2-5; D gene uncertain. The germline CDR1 and CDR2 sequences are KGHSH and LQKENI. Trimming cost V 3 bases and J 1 base, with 9 bases left between them. CDR3 length: 14 amino acids. CDR3 protein: CASSPGQLQETQYF. The CDR3 region has the DNA TGTGCCAGCTCACCTGGGCAGCTCCAAGAGACCCAGTACTTC.

The chain joins TRBV6-5 to TRBJ2-1; 7 bases map to TRBD2. V trimming: 2 bases; J trimming: 6 bases; junction bases outside the gene matches: 4. The V gene's germline CDR1 is MNHEY and CDR2 SVGAGI. This CDR3 region has 14 residues. DNA of the CDR3: TGTGCCAGCAGTTACGGGGGGAGGGGCAATGAGCAGTTCTTC. Translation gives CASSYGGRGNEQFF.

A few counts support this clone. The chain has TRBV5-4 and TRBJ2-3; TRBD2 is a possible D gene (5 bases). CDR1 is SGHNT, CDR2 YYREEE, per germline (reference sequence). V was clipped by 5 bases and J by 1 base, with 11 bases between them. The CDR3 contains 14 residues. The CDR3 region has the DNA TGTGCCAGCAGTGGACGGGGAGGCACAGATACGCAGTATTTT. Translation: CASSGRGGTDTQYF. Supplemented by reference TRBV5-4 and TRBJ2-3, the full variable domain reads ETGVTQSPTHLIKTRGQQVTLRCSSQSGHNTVSWYQQALGQGPQFIFQYYREEENGRGNFPPRFSGLQFPNYSSELNVNALELDDSALYLCASSGRGGTDTQYFGPGTRLTVL.

The rearrangement uses TRBV6-4 and TRBJ2-2; 8 bases fit TRBD2. The CDR3 loop spans 15 amino acids. In germline, CDR1 is MRHNA, CDR2 SNTAGT. V shed 6 bases, J shed 0 bases, and the junction held 3 bases outside the gene matches. The CDR3 reads CASSLGLANTGELFF. Written as DNA, the CDR3 is TGTGCCAGCAGCTTGGGACTAGCGAACACCGGGGAGCTGTTTTTT.

The rearrangement links TRBV28 to TRBJ2-7, with 12 bases that match TRBD2. This CDR3 contains 15 residues. The germline V gene has CDR1 MDHEN and CDR2 SYDVKM. After removal of 7 bases from V and 5 bases from J, the junction contained 9 bases not matched to a gene. The CDR3 is CASIGLAGRDHEQYF. CDR3 DNA: TGTGCCAGCATCGGACTAGCGGGGAGGGACCACGAGCAGTACTTC.

The V and J genes are TRBV7-9 and TRBJ2-5, with a tentative D call TRBD1 (6 bases). This CDR3 spans 15 amino acids. Germline V gene lookup returns CDR1 SEHNR and CDR2 FQNEAQ (reference sequence). The V end was cut by 5 bases, the J end by 5 bases, with 18 bases between. The CDR3 nucleotides are TGTGCCAGCAGCCAGAGCCTAGGGGGTAGGGAGACCCAGTACTTC. It codes for CASSQSLGGRETQYF.

Of note for this clone: This same CDR3 is encoded by further DNA sequences in the sample. This chain joins TRBV7-7 and TRBJ2-7; D is perhaps TRBD1 (5 bases). The V gene's germline CDR1 is SSHAT and CDR2 FNYEAQ (reference sequence). Trimming stripped 1 base from V and 1 base from J, with 11 bases between. This CDR3 comprises 15 residues. CDR3 DNA: TGTGCCAGCAGCTTAGGGGCAGGGCCTTCCTACGAGCAGTACTTC. Its protein product is CASSLGAGPSYEQYF.